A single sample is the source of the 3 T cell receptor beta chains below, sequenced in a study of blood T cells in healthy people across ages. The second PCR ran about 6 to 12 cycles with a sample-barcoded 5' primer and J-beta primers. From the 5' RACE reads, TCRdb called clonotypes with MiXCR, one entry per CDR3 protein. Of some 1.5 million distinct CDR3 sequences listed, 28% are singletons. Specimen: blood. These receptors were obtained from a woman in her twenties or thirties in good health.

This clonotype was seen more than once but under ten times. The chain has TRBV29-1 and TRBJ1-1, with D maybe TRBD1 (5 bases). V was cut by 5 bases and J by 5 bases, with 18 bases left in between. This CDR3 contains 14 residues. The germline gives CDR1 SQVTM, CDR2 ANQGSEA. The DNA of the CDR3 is TGCAGCGTTCAGGGACCGGTCACGAGGACTGAAGCTTTCTTT. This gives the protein CSVQGPVTRTEAFF. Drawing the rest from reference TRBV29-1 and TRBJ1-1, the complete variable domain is SAVISQKPSRDICQRGTSLTIQCQVDSQVTMMFWYRQQPGQSLTLIATANQGSEATYESGFVIDKFPISRPNLTFSTLTVSNMSPEDSSIYLCSVQGPVTRTEAFFGQGTRLTVV.

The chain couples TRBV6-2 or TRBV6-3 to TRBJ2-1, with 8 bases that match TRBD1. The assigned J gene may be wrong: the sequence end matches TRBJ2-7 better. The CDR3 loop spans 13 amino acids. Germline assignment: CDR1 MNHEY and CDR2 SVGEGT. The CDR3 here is CASTEQGAYEQYF. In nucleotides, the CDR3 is TGTGCCAGCACAGAGCAGGGGGCTTACGAGCAGTACTTC.

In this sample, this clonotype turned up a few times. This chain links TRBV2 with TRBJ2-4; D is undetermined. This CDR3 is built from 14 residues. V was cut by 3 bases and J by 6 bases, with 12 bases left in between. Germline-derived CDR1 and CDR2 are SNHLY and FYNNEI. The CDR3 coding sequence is TGTGCCAGCAGTGACTCGCCATCGGGAAACATTCAGTACTTC. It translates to CASSDSPSGNIQYF.